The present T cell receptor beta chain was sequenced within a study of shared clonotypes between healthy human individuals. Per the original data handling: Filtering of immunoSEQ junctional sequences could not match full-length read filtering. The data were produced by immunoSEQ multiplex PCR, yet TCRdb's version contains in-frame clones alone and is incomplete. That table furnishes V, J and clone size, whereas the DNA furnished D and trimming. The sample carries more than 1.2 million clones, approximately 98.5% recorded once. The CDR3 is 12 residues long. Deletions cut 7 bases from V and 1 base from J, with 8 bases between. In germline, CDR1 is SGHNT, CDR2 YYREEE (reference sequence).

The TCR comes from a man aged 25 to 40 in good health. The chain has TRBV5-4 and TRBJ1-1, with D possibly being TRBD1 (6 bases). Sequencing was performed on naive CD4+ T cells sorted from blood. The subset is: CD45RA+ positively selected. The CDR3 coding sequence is TGTGCCAGCGGGGGCCCGAACACTGAAGCTTTCTTT. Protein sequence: CASGGPNTEAFF.